The 4 T cell receptor beta chains presented below share a single source sample, sequenced in a study of cytotoxic CD8 clonotypes in ibrutinib-treated CLL. Only in-frame clones appear in the TCRdb table, and some are missing; sequencing was by immunoSEQ multiplex PCR. The repertoire includes fewer than 25,000 clones, roughly three quarters of them detected once, and around 30% sits in the top ten. The sample consisted of PBMCs, taken after 24 months of ibrutinib treatment. These receptors came from a human donor with chronic lymphocytic leukemia.

As DNA, the CDR3 is TGTGCCTGGAGTGTGGGTGTCCTCCAGGGGTCTGGCTACACCTTC. Its protein is CAWSVGVLQGSGYTF. This chain connects TRBV30 to TRBJ1-2, with a tentative D call TRBD1 (6 bases). Germline V gene data show CDR1 as GTSNPN and CDR2 as SVGIG (reference sequence). Trimming pared 0 bases from V and 7 bases from J, leaving 18 bases between. This CDR3 has 15 residues.

V and J are TRBV29-1 and TRBJ1-1; D is unresolved. CDR1 is SQVTM, CDR2 ANQGSEA, per germline. V was clipped by 4 bases and J by 1 base, with 13 bases between them. The CDR3 is 14 amino acids. The DNA for the CDR3 is TGCAGCGTTGGACCTGGCCACTCGAACACTGAAGCTTTCTTT. It codes for CSVGPGHSNTEAFF. The variable domain in full, completed from reference TRBV29-1 and TRBJ1-1, reads SAVISQKPSRDICQRGTSLTIQCQVDSQVTMMFWYRQQPGQSLTLIATANQGSEATYESGFVIDKFPISRPNLTFSTLTVSNMSPEDSSIYLCSVGPGHSNTEAFFGQGTRLTVV.

The V call is TRBV2, the J call TRBJ1-6; 10 bases map to TRBD1. This CDR3 comprises 14 residues. The J segment lost 7 bases and the V segment lost 10 bases, leaving 7 bases of the junction unmatched. Germline-derived CDR1 and CDR2 are SNHLY and FYNNEI. Here the CDR3 reads CATSGGQGNSPLHF. Here the CDR3 DNA reads TGTGCCACCTCAGGGGGACAGGGGAATTCACCCCTCCACTTT.

This clone was seen a few times. CDR3 sequence reads: CASSDGAAKGYEQYF. Written as DNA, the CDR3 is TGTGCCAGCAGTGACGGGGCCGCGAAAGGCTACGAGCAGTACTTC. This chain links TRBV2 with TRBJ2-7; either TRBD1 or TRBD2 may supply D (5 bases each). The CDR3 length is 15 residues. Germline CDR1 and CDR2: SNHLY and FYNNEI. Trimming cost V 3 bases and J 3 bases, with 15 bases left between them.